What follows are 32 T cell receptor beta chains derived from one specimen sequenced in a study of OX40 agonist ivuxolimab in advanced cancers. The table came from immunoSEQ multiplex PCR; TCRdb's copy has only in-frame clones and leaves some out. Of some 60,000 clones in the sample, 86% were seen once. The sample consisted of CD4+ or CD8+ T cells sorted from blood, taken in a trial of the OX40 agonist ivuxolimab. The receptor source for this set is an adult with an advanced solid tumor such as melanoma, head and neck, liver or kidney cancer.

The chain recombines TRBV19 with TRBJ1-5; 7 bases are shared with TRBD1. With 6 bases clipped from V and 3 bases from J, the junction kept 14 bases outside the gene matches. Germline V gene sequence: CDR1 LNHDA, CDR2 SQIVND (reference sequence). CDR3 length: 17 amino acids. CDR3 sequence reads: CASSNQPGQIINQPQHF. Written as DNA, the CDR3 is TGTGCCAGTAGCAATCAACCGGGACAGATCATCAATCAGCCCCAGCATTTT.

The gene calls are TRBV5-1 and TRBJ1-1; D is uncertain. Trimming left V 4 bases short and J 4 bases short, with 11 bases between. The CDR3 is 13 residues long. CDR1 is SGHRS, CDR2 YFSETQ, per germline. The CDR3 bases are TGCGCCAGCAGCCTCCGGGTGGGCACTGAAGCTTTCTTT. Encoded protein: CASSLRVGTEAFF.

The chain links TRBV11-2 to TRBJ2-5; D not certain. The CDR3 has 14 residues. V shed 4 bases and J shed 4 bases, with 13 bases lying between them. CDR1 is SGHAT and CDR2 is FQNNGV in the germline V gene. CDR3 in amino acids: CASSYTGPRETQYF. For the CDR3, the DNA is TGTGCCAGCAGCTACACCGGGCCACGAGAGACCCAGTACTTC.

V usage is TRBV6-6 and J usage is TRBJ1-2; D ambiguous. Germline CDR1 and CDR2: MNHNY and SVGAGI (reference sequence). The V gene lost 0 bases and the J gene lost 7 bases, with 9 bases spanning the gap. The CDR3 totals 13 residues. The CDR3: CASSYSGLGGYTF. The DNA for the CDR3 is TGTGCCAGCAGTTACTCAGGGCTGGGTGGCTACACCTTC.

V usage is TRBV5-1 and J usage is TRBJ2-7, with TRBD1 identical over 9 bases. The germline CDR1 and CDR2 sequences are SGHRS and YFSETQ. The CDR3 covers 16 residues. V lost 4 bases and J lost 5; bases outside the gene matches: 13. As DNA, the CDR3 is TGCGCCAGCAGCCCCACGCCGGGACAGGGACCCCACGAGCAGTACTTC. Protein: CASSPTPGQGPHEQYF.

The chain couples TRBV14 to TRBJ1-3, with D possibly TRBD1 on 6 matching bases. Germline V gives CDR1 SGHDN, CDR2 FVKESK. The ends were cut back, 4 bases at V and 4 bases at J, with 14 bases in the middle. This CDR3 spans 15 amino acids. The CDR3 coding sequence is TGTGCCAGCAGCCGGTACAGGGCAGAAGGAAACACCATATATTTT. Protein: CASSRYRAEGNTIYF.

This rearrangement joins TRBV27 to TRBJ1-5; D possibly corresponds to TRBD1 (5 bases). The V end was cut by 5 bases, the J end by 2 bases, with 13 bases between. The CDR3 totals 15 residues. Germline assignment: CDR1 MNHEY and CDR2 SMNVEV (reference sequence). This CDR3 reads CASSRGGDGNQPQHF. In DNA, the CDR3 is TGTGCCAGCAGTCGGGGGGGGGACGGCAATCAGCCCCAGCATTTT.

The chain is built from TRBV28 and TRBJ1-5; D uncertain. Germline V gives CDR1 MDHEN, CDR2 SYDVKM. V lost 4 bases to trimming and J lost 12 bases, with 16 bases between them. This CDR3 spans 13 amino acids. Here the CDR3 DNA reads TGTGCCAGCAGTTCGCCCGGTCGGATAGGCCAGCATTTT. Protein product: CASSSPGRIGQHF.

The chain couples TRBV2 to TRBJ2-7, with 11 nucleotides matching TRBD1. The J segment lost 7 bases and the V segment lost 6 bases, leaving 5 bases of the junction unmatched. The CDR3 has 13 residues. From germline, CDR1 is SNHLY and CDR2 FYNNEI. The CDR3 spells CASRGQGAGEQYF. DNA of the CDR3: TGTGCCAGCAGAGGACAGGGGGCTGGGGAGCAGTACTTC.

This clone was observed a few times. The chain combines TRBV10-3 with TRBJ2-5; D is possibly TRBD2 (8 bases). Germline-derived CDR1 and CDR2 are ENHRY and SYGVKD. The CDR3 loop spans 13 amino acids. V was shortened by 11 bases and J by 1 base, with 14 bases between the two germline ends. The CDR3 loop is CAAGGTSQETQYF. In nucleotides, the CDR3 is TGTGCCGCAGGGGGGACTAGCCAAGAGACCCAGTACTTC.

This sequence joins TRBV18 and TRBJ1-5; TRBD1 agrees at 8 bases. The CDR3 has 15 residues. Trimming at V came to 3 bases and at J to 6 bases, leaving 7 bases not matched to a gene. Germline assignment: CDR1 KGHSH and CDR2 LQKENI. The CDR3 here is CASSPGQGRGQPQHF. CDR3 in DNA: TGTGCCAGCTCACCCGGACAGGGAAGGGGTCAGCCCCAGCATTTT.

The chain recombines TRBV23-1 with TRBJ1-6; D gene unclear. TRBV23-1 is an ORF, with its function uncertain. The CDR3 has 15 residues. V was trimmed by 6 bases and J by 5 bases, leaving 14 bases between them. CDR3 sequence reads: CASSPGPRNNSPLHF. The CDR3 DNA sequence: TGCGCCAGCAGCCCCGGCCCTCGTAATAATTCACCCCTCCACTTT.

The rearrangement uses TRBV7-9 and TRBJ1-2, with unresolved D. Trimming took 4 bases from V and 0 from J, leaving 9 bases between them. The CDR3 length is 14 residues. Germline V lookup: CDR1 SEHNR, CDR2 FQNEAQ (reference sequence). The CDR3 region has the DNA TGTGCCAGCAGCTCTAGCCTATCTAACTATGGCTACACCTTC. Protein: CASSSSLSNYGYTF. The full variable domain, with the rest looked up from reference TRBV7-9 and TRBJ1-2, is DTGVSQNPRHKITKRGQNVTFRCDPISEHNRLYWYRQTLGQGPEFLTYFQNEAQLEKSRLLSDRFSAERPKGSFSTLEIQRTEQGDSAMYLCASSSSLSNYGYTFGSGTRLTVV.

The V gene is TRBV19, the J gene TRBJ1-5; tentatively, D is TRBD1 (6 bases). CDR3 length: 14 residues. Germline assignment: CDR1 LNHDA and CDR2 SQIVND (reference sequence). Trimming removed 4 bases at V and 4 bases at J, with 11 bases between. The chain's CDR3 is CASSTGQLNQPQHF. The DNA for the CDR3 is TGTGCCAGTAGTACAGGACAGCTGAATCAGCCCCAGCATTTT. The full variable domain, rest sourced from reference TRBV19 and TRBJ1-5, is DGGITQSPKYLFRKEGQNVTLSCEQNLNHDAMYWYRQDPGQGLRLIYYSQIVNDFQKGDIAEGYSVSREKKESFPLTVTSAQKNPTAFYLCASSTGQLNQPQHFGDGTRLSIL.

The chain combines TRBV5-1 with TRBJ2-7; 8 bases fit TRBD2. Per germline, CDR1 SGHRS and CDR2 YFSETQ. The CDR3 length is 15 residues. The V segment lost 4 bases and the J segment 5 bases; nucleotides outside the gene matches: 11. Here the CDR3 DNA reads TGCGCCAGCAGCCAAACTACCGGGACTAGTGACGAGCAGTACTTC. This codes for CASSQTTGTSDEQYF. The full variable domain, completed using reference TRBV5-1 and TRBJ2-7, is KAGVTQTPRYLIKTRGQQVTLSCSPISGHRSVSWYQQTPGQGLQFLFEYFSETQRNKGNFPGRFSGRQFSNSRSEMNVSTLELGDSALYLCASSQTTGTSDEQYFGPGTRLTVT.

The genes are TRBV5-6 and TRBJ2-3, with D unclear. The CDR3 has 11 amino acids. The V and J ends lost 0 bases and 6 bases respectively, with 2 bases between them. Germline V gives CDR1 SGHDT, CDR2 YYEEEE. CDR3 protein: CASSLADTQYF. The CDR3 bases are TGTGCCAGCAGCTTGGCTGATACGCAGTATTTT.

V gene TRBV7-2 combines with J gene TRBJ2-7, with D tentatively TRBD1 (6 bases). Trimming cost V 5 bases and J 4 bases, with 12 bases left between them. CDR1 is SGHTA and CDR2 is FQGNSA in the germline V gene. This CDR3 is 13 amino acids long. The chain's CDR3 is CASSADRTYEQYF. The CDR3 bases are TGTGCCAGCAGCGCCGACAGGACGTACGAGCAGTACTTC.

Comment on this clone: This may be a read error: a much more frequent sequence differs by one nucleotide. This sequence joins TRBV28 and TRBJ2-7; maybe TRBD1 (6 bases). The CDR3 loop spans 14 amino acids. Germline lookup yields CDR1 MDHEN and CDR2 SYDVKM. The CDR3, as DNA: TGTACCAGCAGTCTTTTCGAGGACAGCTACGAGCAGTACTTC. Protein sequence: CTSSLFEDSYEQYF.

The CDR3 loop reads CSAPAGNEQFF. CDR3 DNA sequence: TGCAGTGCCCCCGCCGGGAATGAGCAGTTCTTC. The chain couples TRBV20-1 to TRBJ2-1; D uncertain. V lost 6 bases to trimming and J lost 7 bases, with 10 bases between them. This CDR3 contains 11 residues. Per the germline V gene, CDR1 is DFQATT and CDR2 is SNEGSKA (reference sequence).

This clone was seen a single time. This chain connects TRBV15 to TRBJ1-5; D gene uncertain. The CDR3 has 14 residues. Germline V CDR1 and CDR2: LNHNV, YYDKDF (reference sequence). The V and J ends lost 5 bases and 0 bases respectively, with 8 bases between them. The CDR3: CATSRVHSNQPQHF. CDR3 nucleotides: TGTGCCACCAGCCGCGTACATAGCAATCAGCCCCAGCATTTT.

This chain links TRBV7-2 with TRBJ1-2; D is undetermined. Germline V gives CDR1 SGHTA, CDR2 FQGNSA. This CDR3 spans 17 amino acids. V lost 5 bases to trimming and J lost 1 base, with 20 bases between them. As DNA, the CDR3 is TGTGCCAGCAGCCACGCCCGTGGAATAGGAAGTAACTATGGCTACACCTTC. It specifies CASSHARGIGSNYGYTF.

This CDR3 is CASSTQGVGNTIYF. CDR3 in DNA: TGTGCCAGCAGCACACAGGGGGTTGGAAACACCATATATTTT. This chain joins TRBV5-4 and TRBJ1-3; 8 nucleotides line up with TRBD1. The ends lost 4 bases at V and 3 bases at J; junction bases unmatched: 3. This CDR3 has 14 residues. Germline CDR1 and CDR2: SGHNT and YYREEE (reference sequence).

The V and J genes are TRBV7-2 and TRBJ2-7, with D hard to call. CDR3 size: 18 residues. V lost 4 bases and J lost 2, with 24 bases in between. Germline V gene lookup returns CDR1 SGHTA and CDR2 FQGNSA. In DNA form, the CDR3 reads TGTGCCAGCAGCTCACCCAGAATCCATCGAGACAACACCTACGAGCAGTACTTC. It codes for CASSSPRIHRDNTYEQYF.

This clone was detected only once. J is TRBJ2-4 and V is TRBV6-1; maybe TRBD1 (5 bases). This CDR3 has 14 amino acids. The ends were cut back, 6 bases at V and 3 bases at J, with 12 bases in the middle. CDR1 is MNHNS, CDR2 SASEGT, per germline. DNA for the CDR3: TGTGCCAGCAGGACAGTTACAAACAAAAACATTCAGTACTTC. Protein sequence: CASRTVTNKNIQYF.

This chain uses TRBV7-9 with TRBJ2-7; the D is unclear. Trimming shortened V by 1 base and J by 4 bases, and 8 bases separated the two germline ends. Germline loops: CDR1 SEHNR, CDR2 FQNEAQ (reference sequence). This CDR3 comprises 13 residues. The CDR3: CASSLVDRYEQYF. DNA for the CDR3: TGTGCCAGCAGCTTAGTAGACCGTTACGAGCAGTACTTC.

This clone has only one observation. The CDR3 region is CASSRDRGSFYGYTF. The CDR3 coding sequence is TGTGCCAGCAGCCGGGACAGGGGCTCGTTCTATGGCTACACCTTC. The chain uses TRBV7-2 and TRBJ1-2; TRBD1 aligns across 10 bases. The CDR3 is 15 residues long. Germline lookup yields CDR1 SGHTA and CDR2 FQGNSA. V gave up 5 bases and J gave up 4 bases; unmatched junction bases: 7. Full variable domain (outside the CDR3, taken from reference TRBV7-2 and TRBJ1-2): GAGVSQSPSNKVTEKGKDVELRCDPISGHTALYWYRQSLGQGLEFLIYFQGNSAPDKSGLPSDRFSAERTGGSVSTLTIQRTQQEDSAVYLCASSRDRGSFYGYTFGSGTRLTVV.

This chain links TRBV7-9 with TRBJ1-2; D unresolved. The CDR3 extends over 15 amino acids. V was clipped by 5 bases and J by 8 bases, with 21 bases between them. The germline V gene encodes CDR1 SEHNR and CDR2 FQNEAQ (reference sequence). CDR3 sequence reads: CASSRSFFEGGGYTF. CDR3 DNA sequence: TGTGCCAGCAGCCGATCTTTTTTTGAAGGTGGGGGCTACACCTTC. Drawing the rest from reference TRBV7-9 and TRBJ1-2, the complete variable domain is DTGVSQNPRHKITKRGQNVTFRCDPISEHNRLYWYRQTLGQGPEFLTYFQNEAQLEKSRLLSDRFSAERPKGSFSTLEIQRTEQGDSAMYLCASSRSFFEGGGYTFGSGTRLTVV.

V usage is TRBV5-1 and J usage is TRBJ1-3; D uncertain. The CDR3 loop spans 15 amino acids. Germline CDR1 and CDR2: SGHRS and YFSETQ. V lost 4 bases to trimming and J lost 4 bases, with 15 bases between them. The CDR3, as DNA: TGCGCCAGCAGCCCCGTGGTGGGGAACGGAAACACCATATATTTT. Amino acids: CASSPVVGNGNTIYF.

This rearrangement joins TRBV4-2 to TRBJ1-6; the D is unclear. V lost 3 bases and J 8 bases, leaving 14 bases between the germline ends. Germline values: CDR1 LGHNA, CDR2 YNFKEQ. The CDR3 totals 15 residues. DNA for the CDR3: TGTGCCAGCAGCCAGAGCCGGACTGACGATTCACCCCTCCACTTT. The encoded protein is CASSQSRTDDSPLHF.

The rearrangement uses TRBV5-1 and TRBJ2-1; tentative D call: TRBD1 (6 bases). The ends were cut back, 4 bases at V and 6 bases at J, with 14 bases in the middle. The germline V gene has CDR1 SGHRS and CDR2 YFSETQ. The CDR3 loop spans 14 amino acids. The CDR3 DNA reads TGCGCCAGCAGCACAGGGACCGAAATCAATGAGCAGTTCTTC. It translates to CASSTGTEINEQFF.

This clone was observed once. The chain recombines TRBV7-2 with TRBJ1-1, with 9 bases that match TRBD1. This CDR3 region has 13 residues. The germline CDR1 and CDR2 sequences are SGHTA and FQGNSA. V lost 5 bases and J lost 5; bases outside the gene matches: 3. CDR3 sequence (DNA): TGTGCCAGCAGCAGGGACAGGGTTACTGAAGCTTTCTTT. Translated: CASSRDRVTEAFF.

CDR3 nucleotide sequence: TGCGCCAGCAGCTTGGACAGGGCGACCGGGGAGCTGTTTTTT. Its protein product is CASSLDRATGELFF. The chain links TRBV5-1 to TRBJ2-2; TRBD1 is a possible D gene (6 bases). The V and J ends lost 0 bases and 5 bases respectively, with 8 bases between them. Germline lookup yields CDR1 SGHRS and CDR2 YFSETQ. The CDR3 covers 14 residues.